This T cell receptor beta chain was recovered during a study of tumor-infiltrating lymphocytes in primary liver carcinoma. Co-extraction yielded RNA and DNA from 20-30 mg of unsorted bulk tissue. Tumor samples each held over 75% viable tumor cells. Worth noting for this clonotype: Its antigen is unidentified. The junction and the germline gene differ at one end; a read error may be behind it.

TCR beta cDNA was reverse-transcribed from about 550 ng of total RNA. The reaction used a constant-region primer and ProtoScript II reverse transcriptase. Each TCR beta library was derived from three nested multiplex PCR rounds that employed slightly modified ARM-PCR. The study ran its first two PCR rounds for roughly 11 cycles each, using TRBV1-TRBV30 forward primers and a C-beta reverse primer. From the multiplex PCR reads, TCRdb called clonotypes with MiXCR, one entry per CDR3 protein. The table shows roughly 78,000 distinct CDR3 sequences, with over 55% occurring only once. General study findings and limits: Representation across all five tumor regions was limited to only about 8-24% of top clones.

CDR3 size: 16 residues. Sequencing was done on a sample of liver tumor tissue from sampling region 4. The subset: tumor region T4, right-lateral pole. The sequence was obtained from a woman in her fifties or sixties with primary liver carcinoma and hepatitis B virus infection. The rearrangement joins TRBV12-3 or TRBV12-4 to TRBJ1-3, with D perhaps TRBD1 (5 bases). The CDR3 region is CASSFPRAREGNTVYF. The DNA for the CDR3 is TGTGCCAGCAGTTTCCCCAGGGCCAGGGAGGGAAACACCGTATATTTT.